A single sample is the source of the 6 T cell receptor beta chains below, sequenced in a study of cytomegalovirus exposure and HLA in healthy donors (dated by TCRdb to about 2017). The library came from the immunoSEQ multiplex PCR assay. A mixture of 60 forward primers for TCR Vbeta segments and 13 reverse primers for TCR Jbeta segments was used in the multiplex PCR. TCRdb obtained this table from immuneACCESS and retained in-frame rearrangements with V and J assigned. These tables miss some clones; where compared with another copy, unresolved V genes account for less than half of the shortfall, and the remainder is unexplained. This sample gives roughly 150,000 clones in total; approximately 70% of them show up just once. Of the sample, under 2% is held by the ten largest clones. Sequenced input: PBMCs. The receptors here all came from a human donor in good health.

J is TRBJ2-7 and V is TRBV27, with 7 nucleotides matching TRBD2. The germline V gene has CDR1 MNHEY and CDR2 SMNVEV (reference sequence). This CDR3 is built from 15 residues. The junction had 9 bases not matched to a gene; V was cut back by 4 bases and J by 3 bases. Here the CDR3 DNA reads TGTGCCAGCAGTTACGCCCGGGACTATCACTACGAGCAGTACTTC. Protein product: CASSYARDYHYEQYF.

The J gene is TRBJ1-2, the V gene TRBV25-1; 8 bases fit TRBD1. After removal of 6 bases from V and 6 bases from J, the junction contained 6 bases not matched to a gene. The CDR3 totals 13 residues. Germline V lookup: CDR1 MGHDK, CDR2 SYGVNS. The CDR3 sequence: CASSSGQVDGYTF. The CDR3 DNA reads as TGTGCCAGCAGCTCGGGACAGGTCGATGGCTACACCTTC.

As DNA, the CDR3 is TGTGCCGGGAGACTTAGCCCAAACACCGGGGAGCTGTTTTTT. Its translation: CAGRLSPNTGELFF. This chain connects TRBV19 to TRBJ2-2, with D perhaps TRBD2 (5 bases). Germline values: CDR1 LNHDA, CDR2 SQIVND (reference sequence). V shed 11 bases and J shed 2 bases, with 15 bases lying between them. CDR3 length equals 14 residues.

The gene calls are TRBV5-1 and TRBJ2-7; TRBD2 matches at 11 bases. Trimming at V came to 4 bases and at J to 3 bases, leaving 6 bases not matched to a gene. The CDR3 length is 15 residues. Per germline, CDR1 SGHRS and CDR2 YFSETQ. CDR3 residues: CASSLGTSGYYEQYF. In nucleotides, the CDR3 is TGCGCCAGCAGCCTCGGGACTAGCGGTTACTACGAGCAGTACTTC.

Points on this clone: Other DNA sequences in the same sample also yield this CDR3. This chain uses TRBV18 with TRBJ2-7; 8 bases line up with TRBD1. This CDR3 region has 14 residues. CDR1 is KGHSH and CDR2 is LQKENI in the germline V gene. V dropped 4 bases and J dropped 0; count of bases not matched to a gene: 2. The CDR3 bases are TGTGCCAGCTCACTTGGACAGGGCTCCTACGAGCAGTACTTC. It codes for CASSLGQGSYEQYF.

The CDR3 here is CASSYLAGGPYEQYF. In DNA, the CDR3 is TGTGCCAGCAGTTACCTAGCAGGGGGCCCCTACGAGCAGTACTTC. The gene calls are TRBV6-5 and TRBJ2-7; 8 bases fit TRBD1. The CDR3 is 15 amino acids. Germline trimming cut 2 bases from V and 2 bases from J; bases unmatched to any gene: 5. Germline V CDR1 and CDR2: MNHEY, SVGAGI.